What follows are 17 T cell receptor beta chains derived from one specimen sequenced in a study of Graves' ophthalmopathy and Graves' hyperthyroidism. RNA transcripts yielded amplified TCR beta CDR3 regions. An opening RT-PCR round employed HTBI primers and preceded a second-round multiplex PCR. TCRdb itself ran the multiplex PCR reads through MiXCR, one entry per CDR3 protein. This table holds about 620,000 distinct CDR3 sequences, about a fifth found once. Sequenced sample: peripheral blood. These receptors were taken from a woman under 30 with stable Graves' hyperthyroidism. Some clones in this sample may be carry-over from other donors' samples.

This clonotype was detected many times. This sequence joins TRBV12-3 or TRBV12-4 and TRBJ2-7; D ambiguous. The V and J ends lost 4 bases and 2 bases respectively, with 9 bases between them. This CDR3 contains 13 residues. The CDR3 coding sequence is TGTGCCAGCAGTTCGGGTATGACCTACGAGCAGTACTTC. Amino acids: CASSSGMTYEQYF.

This clonotype was recorded many times. This chain links TRBV12-3 or TRBV12-4 with TRBJ1-1; D is unresolved. The germline V and J ends were trimmed by 1 base and 4 bases, with 10 bases remaining between them. The CDR3 has 14 amino acids. The CDR3 loop reads CASSLDPAATEAFF. The CDR3, as DNA: TGTGCCAGCAGTTTAGACCCGGCGGCCACTGAAGCTTTCTTT.

In this sample, this clonotype turned up a few times. One end of the junction varies from germline; a read error may be responsible. V gene TRBV5-1 combines with J gene TRBJ2-2; D is uncertain. In germline, CDR1 is SGHRS, CDR2 YFSETQ. The length of the CDR3 is 11 residues. Here the CDR3 DNA reads TGCGCCAGAAGCTTCGATGGGGAGCTGTTTTTT. Its translation is CARSFDGELFF.

This clonotype was observed at least ten times. A junction end diverges from the germline sequence, so it may reflect a read error. This chain joins TRBV27 and TRBJ1-1; a weak D match, TRBD1 (6 bases). Germline V CDR1 and CDR2: MNHEY, SMNVEV (reference sequence). CDR3 length: 14 amino acids. Here the CDR3 DNA reads TGTGCCGGCAGTCGGGAGGGGGTGGTCACTGAAGCTTTCTTT. This codes for CAGSREGVVTEAFF.

This chain joins TRBV6-1 and TRBJ1-1, with 10 bases aligning to TRBD1. The CDR3 length is 16 residues. The germline gives CDR1 MNHNS, CDR2 SASEGT. With 5 bases clipped from V and 5 bases from J, the junction kept 11 bases outside the gene matches. CDR3 protein: CASSHARDRGWTEAFF. CDR3 bases: TGTGCCAGCAGTCATGCCCGGGACAGGGGTTGGACTGAAGCTTTCTTT.

The chain carries TRBV19 and TRBJ1-1; maybe TRBD1 (5 bases). From germline, CDR1 is LNHDA and CDR2 SQIVND (reference sequence). The CDR3 is made up of 17 amino acids. Trimming shortened V by 4 bases and J by 4 bases, and 22 bases separated the two germline ends. The CDR3 loop reads CASSKAFAGVDGTEAFF. Written as DNA, the CDR3 is TGTGCCAGTAGTAAGGCCTTCGCGGGGGTGGATGGCACTGAAGCTTTCTTT.

This sequence joins TRBV28 and TRBJ2-4, with 8 positions matching TRBD1. The CDR3 consists of 14 residues. Trimming took 4 bases from V and 9 from J; bases not matched to a gene: 8. Germline V gene data show CDR1 as MDHEN and CDR2 as SYDVKM. CDR3 loop: CASSSGQEGTIQYF. DNA for the CDR3: TGTGCCAGCAGTTCGGGACAGGAAGGAACCATTCAGTACTTC. Filled out from reference TRBV28 and TRBJ2-4, the complete variable domain reads DVKVTQSSRYLVKRTGEKVFLECVQDMDHENMFWYRQDPGLGLRLIYFSYDVKMKEKGDIPEGYSVSREKKERFSLILESASTNQTSMYLCASSSGQEGTIQYFGAGTRLSVL.

Notes on this clonotype: Without the conserved terminal phenylalanine or tryptophan, this CDR3 likely stems from a read error. The chain's CDR3 is CSAITQRGTDTQYC. CDR3 sequence (DNA): TGCAGTGCTATCACCCAGCGGGGGACAGATACGCAGTATTGT. V usage is TRBV20-1 and J usage is TRBJ2-3, with 8 nucleotides matching TRBD2. The V gene's germline CDR1 is DFQATT and CDR2 SNEGSKA (reference sequence). Losses at the gene ends were 4 bases for V and 3 bases for J; bases not matched to a gene: 6. The CDR3 covers 14 residues.

The table lists this clonotype with a few counts. The chain combines TRBV3-1 with TRBJ1-1; the D gene is possibly TRBD1 (6 bases). Germline V gives CDR1 LGHDT, CDR2 YNNKEL (reference sequence). This CDR3 spans 14 amino acids. V was trimmed by 6 bases and J by 1 base, leaving 12 bases between them. In nucleotides, the CDR3 is TGTGCCAGCAGGGGGCGGGGGGCGAACACTGAAGCTTTCTTT. It yields the protein CASRGRGANTEAFF.

This clonotype came up many times. The V gene is TRBV11-2, the J gene TRBJ1-5, with D unclear. The CDR3 totals 13 residues. Trimming shortened V by 0 bases and J by 6 bases, and 6 bases separated the two germline ends. Per germline, CDR1 SGHAT and CDR2 FQNNGV. As DNA, the CDR3 is TGTGCCAGCAGCTTAGAGAGTTCTCAGCCCCAGCATTTT. Residues: CASSLESSQPQHF.

V gene TRBV6-1 combines with J gene TRBJ1-1; D is unclear. The germline V and J ends were trimmed by 7 bases and 5 bases, with 8 bases remaining between them. The germline gives CDR1 MNHNS, CDR2 SASEGT. The CDR3 is 11 residues long. Written as DNA, the CDR3 is TGTGCCAGCAACGTAGGTACTGAAGCTTTCTTT. As protein: CASNVGTEAFF.

On this clonotype itself: A much larger clone differs from this one at a single base, so this may be a read error. The gene calls are TRBV2 and TRBJ2-7, with 7 bases identical to TRBD1. The DNA end is more similar to TRBJ2-1, so the J call may be wrong. CDR1 is SNHLY and CDR2 is FYNNEI in the germline V gene. CDR3 length: 12 amino acids. DNA for the CDR3: TGTGCCAGCGGAAGGGACAGCTACGAGCAGTTCTTC. Encoded protein: CASGRDSYEQFF.

This clonotype was detected many times. The chain couples TRBV2 to TRBJ1-6; no firm D call. Germline CDR1 reads SNHLY; CDR2 reads FYNNEI. The CDR3 extends over 14 amino acids. The germline V and J ends were trimmed by 5 bases and 9 bases, with 14 bases remaining between them. CDR3 sequence reads: CASSPDQAGSPLHF. The CDR3 bases are TGTGCCAGCAGTCCAGACCAAGCAGGTTCACCCCTCCACTTT.

This clonotype has at least ten counts. The V call is TRBV6-2 or TRBV6-3, the J call TRBJ2-7; TRBD1 matches 8 bases. CDR3 size: 15 residues. Germline V gives CDR1 MNHEY, CDR2 SVGEGT. V was clipped by 6 bases and J by 4 bases; unmatched bases: 11. In nucleotides, the CDR3 is TGTGCCAGCAGGACCCCATTACAGGGGGAGTACGAGCAGTACTTC. Residues: CASRTPLQGEYEQYF.

This clonotype was seen ten or more times. CDR3 in DNA: TGCGCCAGCAGCCAAGTTTTAGGAACAGCTAATCAGCCCCAGCATTTT. This codes for CASSQVLGTANQPQHF. The chain joins TRBV4-1 to TRBJ1-5; D is uncertain. The CDR3 loop spans 16 amino acids. With 1 base removed from V and 4 bases from J, the gap between germline ends came to 14 bases. Germline-derived CDR1 and CDR2 are MGHRA and YSYEKL.

In this sample, this clonotype turned up many times. J is TRBJ1-2 and V is TRBV3-1; 9 bases agree with TRBD1. CDR1 and CDR2 from the germline V gene are LGHDT and YNNKEL (reference sequence). Trimming at V came to 5 bases and at J to 8 bases, leaving 6 bases not matched to a gene. This CDR3 region has 13 residues. CDR3: CASSFRTGEGYTF. The CDR3 region has the DNA TGTGCCAGCAGCTTCCGGACAGGGGAGGGCTACACCTTC.

In its sample, this clonotype was seen many times. V usage is TRBV20-1 and J usage is TRBJ1-1, with D uncertain. Trimming took 3 bases from V and 0 from J, leaving 8 bases between them. The CDR3 covers 13 residues. The germline CDR1 and CDR2 sequences are DFQATT and SNEGSKA (reference sequence). CDR3 loop: CSARSNLNTEAFF. The DNA for the CDR3 is TGCAGTGCTAGGTCCAACTTGAACACTGAAGCTTTCTTT.